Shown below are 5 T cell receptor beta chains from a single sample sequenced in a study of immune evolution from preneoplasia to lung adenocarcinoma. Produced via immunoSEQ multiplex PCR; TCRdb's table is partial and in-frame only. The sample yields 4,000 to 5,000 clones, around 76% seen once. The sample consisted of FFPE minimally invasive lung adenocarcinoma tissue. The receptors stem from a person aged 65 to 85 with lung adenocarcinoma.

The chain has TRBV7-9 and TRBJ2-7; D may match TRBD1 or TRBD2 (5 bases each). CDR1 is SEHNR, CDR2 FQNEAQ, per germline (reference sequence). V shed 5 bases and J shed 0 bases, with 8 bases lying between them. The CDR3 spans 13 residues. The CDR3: CASSPGTSYEQYF. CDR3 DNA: TGTGCCAGCAGCCCCGGGACCTCCTACGAGCAGTACTTC.

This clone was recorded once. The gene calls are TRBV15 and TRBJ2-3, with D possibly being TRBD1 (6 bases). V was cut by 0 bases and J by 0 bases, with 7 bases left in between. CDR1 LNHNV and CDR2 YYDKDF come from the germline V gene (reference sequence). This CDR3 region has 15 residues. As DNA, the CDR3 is TGTGCCACCAGCAGAGAAGGGGGAAGCACAGATACGCAGTATTTT. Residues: CATSREGGSTDTQYF.

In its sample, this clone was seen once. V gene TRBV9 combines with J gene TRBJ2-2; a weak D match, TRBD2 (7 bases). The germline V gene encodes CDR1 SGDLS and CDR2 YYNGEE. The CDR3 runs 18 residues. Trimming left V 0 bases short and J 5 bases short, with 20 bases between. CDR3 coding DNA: TGTGCCAGCAGCGTAGAAGGGGGGGCAGGTCCTGATACCGGGGAGCTGTTTTTT. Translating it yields CASSVEGGAGPDTGELFF.

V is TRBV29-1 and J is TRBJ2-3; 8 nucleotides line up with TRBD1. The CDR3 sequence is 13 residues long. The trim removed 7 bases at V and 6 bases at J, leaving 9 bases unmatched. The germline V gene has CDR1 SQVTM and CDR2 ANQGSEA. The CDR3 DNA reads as TGCAGCGGGAAACCAGGGGGCATGGATACGCAGTATTTT. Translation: CSGKPGGMDTQYF.

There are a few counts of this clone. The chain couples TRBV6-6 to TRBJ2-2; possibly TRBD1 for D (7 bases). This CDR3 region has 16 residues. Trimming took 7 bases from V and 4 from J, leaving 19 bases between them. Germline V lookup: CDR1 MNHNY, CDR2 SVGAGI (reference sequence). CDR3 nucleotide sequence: TGTGCCAGCACCCCGAGGGGGCAGGGAGGCACCGGGGAGCTGTTTTTT. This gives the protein CASTPRGQGGTGELFF.